This entry is about one T cell receptor (beta chain). As yet, its antigen is unknown. The germline CDR1 and CDR2 sequences are MNHEY and SMNVEV (reference sequence). Trimming took 3 bases from V and 7 from J, leaving 16 bases between them. The CDR3 runs 15 residues. The method was immunoSEQ multiplex PCR; TCRdb's version includes in-frame clones alone and lacks a portion of them. The sample consists of about 25,000 clones, approximately 85% of them appearing once. This sample was included in a study of graft-versus-host responses after intestinal transplantation. Whole-study context: Multivisceral, liver-intestinal, or isolated intestinal grafts were transplanted into recipients. Study results and caveats: Recipient-marrow GvH clones were detected, some having first appeared in ileum or blood.

The chain joins TRBV27 to TRBJ1-5; D not certain. Sequencing used PBMCs, obtained around 440 days after intestinal transplant. The TCR sequence derives from a human patient who received an intestinal transplant, so some T cells may come from the graft donor. CDR3 DNA sequence: TGTGCCAGCAGTTTCGGGAGAGGGTTGAGACAGCCCCAGCATTTT. Translated, it gives CASSFGRGLRQPQHF.